Listed here are 30 T cell receptor beta chains from one sample, sequenced in a study of T cells after yellow fever vaccination. A single record per CDR3 protein comes from TCRdb applying MiXCR to the 5' RACE reads. The data hold hundreds of thousands of distinct CDR3 sequences, with around a sixth observed a single time. Sequencing was performed on PBMCs, taken 5 to 6 days after the first yellow fever vaccination. All receptors derive from a man younger than 35 who received the YFV17D yellow fever vaccine.

This clonotype came up a few times. The CDR3 sequence is CASSWGFYGYTF. CDR3 sequence (DNA): TGCGCCAGCAGTTGGGGATTTTATGGCTACACCTTC. The J gene is TRBJ1-2, the V gene TRBV23-1; no reliable D call. TRBV23-1 is given ORF status, its function remaining uncertain. V was cut by 5 bases and J by 5 bases, with 9 bases left in between. The CDR3 has 12 residues.

Only a few counts were recorded for this clonotype. This rearrangement joins TRBV7-9 to TRBJ1-6, with 7 nucleotides matching TRBD1. This CDR3 comprises 12 residues. The J segment lost 11 bases and the V segment lost 7 bases, leaving 5 bases of the junction unmatched. Germline CDR1 is SEHNR and CDR2 is FQNEAQ (reference sequence). CDR3 bases: TGTGCCAGCACCCGAACAGGGGCACCCCTCCACTTT. Translated: CASTRTGAPLHF.

This clonotype has just a few counts. The chain links TRBV12-3 or TRBV12-4 to TRBJ2-2, with D possibly matching TRBD1 (5 bases). The CDR3 sequence is 14 residues long. V was cut by 3 bases and J by 7 bases, with 12 bases left in between. This CDR3 reads CASSFLPGNGELFF. In DNA, the CDR3 is TGTGCCAGCAGTTTCCTCCCAGGGAACGGGGAGCTGTTTTTT.

This clonotype was observed a handful of times. This rearrangement joins TRBV20-1 to TRBJ2-5, with no clear D. Trimming stripped 0 bases from V and 3 bases from J, with 11 bases between. The length of the CDR3 is 14 residues. Germline-derived CDR1 and CDR2 are DFQATT and SNEGSKA (reference sequence). The CDR3 coding sequence is TGCAGTGCTAGAGATCGGACGACGGAAGAGACCCAGTACTTC. Amino acids: CSARDRTTEETQYF.

This clonotype was recorded at least ten times. CDR3 DNA sequence: TGTGCCATCAGGGGCGTATGGACCGGGGAGCTGTTTTTT. Its translation: CAIRGVWTGELFF. V gene TRBV10-3 combines with J gene TRBJ2-2; D uncertain. The CDR3 length is 13 residues. Germline loops: CDR1 ENHRY, CDR2 SYGVKD. The V and J ends lost 6 bases and 5 bases respectively, with 10 bases between them.

This clonotype was recorded at least ten times. This rearrangement joins TRBV27 to TRBJ1-5; perhaps TRBD1 as D (6 bases). Per the germline V gene, CDR1 is MNHEY and CDR2 is SMNVEV (reference sequence). The CDR3 spans 14 residues. Trimming took off 5 bases at V and 3 bases at J, with 11 bases between the two ends. CDR3 protein: CASSPQGPNQPQHF. Written as DNA, the CDR3 is TGTGCCAGCAGTCCACAGGGCCCCAATCAGCCCCAGCATTTT.

A few counts support this clonotype. This chain links TRBV24-1 with TRBJ2-1; weak D call: TRBD1 (6 bases). V dropped 1 base and J dropped 4 bases, with 10 bases sitting between them. Germline CDR1 reads KGHDR; CDR2 reads SFDVKD. CDR3 size: 15 residues. CDR3 in DNA: TGTGCCACCAGTGATTTCGGGCAGGGGTACAATGAGCAGTTCTTC. Translating gives CATSDFGQGYNEQFF.

The chain is built from TRBV7-9 and TRBJ2-1; 8 bases agree with TRBD1. The ends lost 5 bases at V and 15 bases at J; junction bases unmatched: 9. The CDR3 has 12 amino acids. CDR1 is SEHNR, CDR2 FQNEAQ, per germline (reference sequence). CDR3 sequence (DNA): TGTGCCAGCAGCCCCGGCCAGGGGGCAGGGTTCTTC. Amino acids: CASSPGQGAGFF.

This clonotype has only a few counts. The gene calls are TRBV6-2 or TRBV6-3 and TRBJ1-5, with D maybe TRBD1 (6 bases). V lost 8 bases and J 4 bases, leaving 9 bases between the germline ends. The CDR3 is 12 amino acids. Germline V lookup: CDR1 MNHEY, CDR2 SVGEGT. The CDR3 here is CASQGRNQPQHF. For the CDR3, the DNA is TGTGCCAGCCAGGGGAGGAATCAGCCCCAGCATTTT.

The rearrangement links TRBV4-2 to TRBJ2-7; the D gene could be TRBD1 or TRBD2 (6 bases each). CDR3 length: 15 residues. Germline V gene sequence: CDR1 LGHNA, CDR2 YNFKEQ. Trimming stripped 4 bases from V and 2 bases from J, with 15 bases between. In DNA form, the CDR3 reads TGTGCCAGCAGCCCCGGAGGGGGAAGTCCCTACGAGCAGTACTTC. Amino acids: CASSPGGGSPYEQYF.

This clonotype was recorded a few times. The chain recombines TRBV4-3 with TRBJ2-2; D not resolved. V lost 1 base to trimming and J lost 1 base, with 10 bases between them. Germline assignment: CDR1 LGHNA and CDR2 YSLEER. The CDR3 runs to 16 residues. The CDR3 here is CASSQAIRRNTGELFF. In DNA form, the CDR3 reads TGCGCCAGCAGCCAAGCCATCCGGCGGAACACCGGGGAGCTGTTTTTT.

This clonotype showed up just a few times. V is TRBV19 and J is TRBJ2-5, with 8 bases matching TRBD1. CDR1 and CDR2 (germline): LNHDA, SQIVND (reference sequence). V gave up 2 bases and J gave up 4 bases; unmatched junction bases: 3. This CDR3 region has 14 residues. As DNA, the CDR3 is TGTGCCAGTAGTATATCCCAGGGGGCAGAGACCCAGTACTTC. It yields the protein CASSISQGAETQYF.

The rearrangement uses TRBV5-1 and TRBJ2-5; D is perhaps TRBD1 (6 bases). Germline V gene data show CDR1 as SGHRS and CDR2 as YFSETQ. V dropped 1 base and J dropped 9 bases, with 13 bases sitting between them. This CDR3 spans 13 amino acids. The DNA for the CDR3 is TGCGCCAGCAGCTTGCAACAGGGTCAGGCCCAGTACTTC. Translating gives CASSLQQGQAQYF.

The chain carries TRBV7-2 and TRBJ1-2; D is unresolved. Germline assignment: CDR1 SGHTA and CDR2 FQGNSA. The CDR3 spans 16 residues. V gave up 0 bases and J gave up 4 bases, with 15 bases separating them. CDR3 nucleotides: TGTGCCAGCAGCTTAGCCACAGCCCTGAGGATCTATGGCTACACCTTC. Translating gives CASSLATALRIYGYTF.

This clonotype has a handful of counts. V gene TRBV6-1 combines with J gene TRBJ2-3, with a tentative D call TRBD1 (6 bases). Looked up from germline, CDR1 is MNHNS and CDR2 is SASEGT. V was clipped by 4 bases and J by 1 base, with 12 bases between them. The CDR3 loop spans 15 amino acids. The CDR3 is CASSARDTRTDTQYF. The CDR3 bases are TGTGCCAGCAGTGCCCGGGACACCCGCACAGATACGCAGTATTTT.

The chain recombines TRBV19 with TRBJ2-1; D possibly uses TRBD1 or TRBD2 (6 bases each). The CDR3 runs to 10 residues. Trimming cost V 7 bases and J 10 bases, with 8 bases left between them. CDR1 and CDR2 from the germline V gene are LNHDA and SQIVND (reference sequence). CDR3 DNA sequence: TGTGCCAGTAAAGGGGGGGAGCAGTTCTTC. Protein product: CASKGGEQFF.

The V and J genes are TRBV3-1 and TRBJ1-1, with D tentatively TRBD1 (6 bases). CDR3 length equals 14 residues. The V gene lost 0 bases and the J gene lost 7 bases, with 12 bases spanning the gap. CDR1 and CDR2 (germline): LGHDT, YNNKEL (reference sequence). This CDR3 reads CASSQEQGTSEAFF. CDR3 bases: TGTGCCAGCAGCCAAGAACAGGGAACGAGTGAAGCTTTCTTT.

This clonotype has just a few counts. The chain uses TRBV7-2 and TRBJ1-5; D is perhaps TRBD1 (5 bases). The V and J ends lost 5 bases and 1 base respectively, with 9 bases between them. Germline loops: CDR1 SGHTA, CDR2 FQGNSA. The CDR3 is 14 amino acids. The CDR3 DNA reads TGTGCCAGCAGCCAGGGTTTCAGCAATCAGCCCCAGCATTTT. Amino acids: CASSQGFSNQPQHF.

The chain is built from TRBV7-9 and TRBJ2-7; no reliable D call. CDR1 SEHNR and CDR2 FQNEAQ come from the germline V gene (reference sequence). This CDR3 region has 13 residues. Deletions cut 5 bases from V and 3 bases from J, with 11 bases between. This chain's CDR3 is CASSPWPRYEQYF. The CDR3 region has the DNA TGTGCCAGCAGCCCCTGGCCCCGCTACGAGCAGTACTTC. Combining the CDR3 with reference TRBV7-9 and TRBJ2-7 gives the whole variable domain DTGVSQNPRHKITKRGQNVTFRCDPISEHNRLYWYRQTLGQGPEFLTYFQNEAQLEKSRLLSDRFSAERPKGSFSTLEIQRTEQGDSAMYLCASSPWPRYEQYFGPGTRLTVT.

The chain is built from TRBV15 and TRBJ1-2; weak D call: TRBD1 (5 bases). The CDR3 runs 15 residues. Germline V gene data show CDR1 as LNHNV and CDR2 as YYDKDF (reference sequence). V shed 1 base and J shed 7 bases, with 16 bases lying between them. The CDR3: CATSRGGAKWGGYTF. The CDR3 nucleotides read TGTGCCACCAGCAGAGGAGGGGCCAAATGGGGTGGCTACACCTTC.

The gene calls are TRBV3-1 and TRBJ1-1; TRBD1 might be the D (5 bases). Trimming removed 5 bases at V and 5 bases at J, with 12 bases between. This CDR3 region has 13 residues. Germline CDR1 is LGHDT and CDR2 is YNNKEL (reference sequence). Written as DNA, the CDR3 is TGTGCCAGCAGCTTTCCCGGGGCGACTGAAGCTTTCTTT. Translated: CASSFPGATEAFF.

The genes are TRBV7-2 and TRBJ2-3; TRBD1 aligns across 11 bases. Germline loops: CDR1 SGHTA, CDR2 FQGNSA. The J segment lost 4 bases and the V segment lost 5 bases, leaving 2 bases of the junction unmatched. This CDR3 has 14 residues. DNA for the CDR3: TGTGCCAGCAGCGCGGGACAGGGGGCAGATACGCAGTATTTT. Protein: CASSAGQGADTQYF.

V gene TRBV28 combines with J gene TRBJ2-3; D is unresolved. The V end was cut by 9 bases, the J end by 3 bases, with 13 bases between. Germline lookup yields CDR1 MDHEN and CDR2 SYDVKM. The CDR3 is 13 residues long. As DNA, the CDR3 is TGTGCCAGTAGGGCGGCGATGACAGATACGCAGTATTTT. Translation gives CASRAAMTDTQYF.

This clonotype was seen many times. CDR3 bases: TGTGCCAGCAGCTTACGGGGTTTGGGGGAGACCCAGTACTTC. This gives the protein CASSLRGLGETQYF. This sequence joins TRBV7-9 and TRBJ2-5; maybe TRBD2 (5 bases). Germline CDR1 SEHNR, CDR2 FQNEAQ (reference sequence). The CDR3 loop spans 14 amino acids. V was shortened by 2 bases and J by 5 bases, with 12 bases between the two germline ends.

The chain recombines TRBV10-3 with TRBJ2-5, with a tentative D call TRBD1 (5 bases). Germline-derived CDR1 and CDR2 are ENHRY and SYGVKD. The CDR3 extends over 13 amino acids. Trimming pared 5 bases from V and 4 bases from J, leaving 11 bases between. For the CDR3, the DNA is TGTGCCATCAGTAACGACAGTCCAGAGACCCAGTACTTC. The encoded protein is CAISNDSPETQYF.

This clonotype was picked up many times. In DNA form, the CDR3 reads TGTGCCAGCAGTTACCGTCCGTTCGTGGGGGGCGAGCAGTACTTC. This codes for CASSYRPFVGGEQYF. V gene TRBV6-2 or TRBV6-3 combines with J gene TRBJ2-7; the D gene is possibly TRBD2 (6 bases). V gave up 2 bases and J gave up 6 bases, with 17 bases separating them. Looked up from germline, CDR1 is MNHEY and CDR2 is SVGEGT. This CDR3 comprises 15 residues.

This rearrangement joins TRBV5-5 to TRBJ2-7, with 11 bases matching TRBD1. The CDR3 contains 14 residues. Trimming at V came to 4 bases and at J to 6 bases, leaving 6 bases not matched to a gene. The V gene's germline CDR1 is SGHKS and CDR2 YYEKEE (reference sequence). CDR3 amino acids: CASSRRTGGAEQYV. The CDR3 DNA follows: TGTGCCAGCAGCCGCCGGACAGGGGGCGCCGAGCAGTACGTC.

This clonotype was observed a few times. V is TRBV20-1 and J is TRBJ2-1; 12 bases are a match to TRBD2. Trimming took 4 bases from V and 3 from J; bases not matched to a gene: 7. This CDR3 spans 16 amino acids. Per germline, CDR1 DFQATT and CDR2 SNEGSKA (reference sequence). The CDR3 sequence: CSATLTSGGIYNEQFF. DNA for the CDR3: TGCAGTGCTACTCTGACTAGCGGGGGAATCTACAATGAGCAGTTCTTC.

This clonotype was observed a handful of times. The J gene is TRBJ2-1, the V gene TRBV6-2 or TRBV6-3; 7 bases are shared with TRBD2. V lost 5 bases, J lost 3 bases, and 16 bases stayed unmatched. CDR1 is MNHEY, CDR2 SVGEGT, per germline. The CDR3 totals 18 residues. For the CDR3, the DNA is TGTGCCAGCAGTCCCCACGGGCCCACAGCGGGGTTCTACAATGAGCAGTTCTTC. Translated, it gives CASSPHGPTAGFYNEQFF.

This clonotype was detected a few times. The chain combines TRBV20-1 with TRBJ2-5; no clear D gene. The CDR3 consists of 13 residues. Germline V gene sequence: CDR1 DFQATT, CDR2 SNEGSKA (reference sequence). V was clipped by 0 bases and J by 7 bases, with 12 bases between them. The chain's CDR3 is CSARDRLGRTQYF. The CDR3 coding sequence is TGCAGTGCTAGAGATAGACTCGGGCGGACCCAGTACTTC.